This T cell receptor (beta chain) is drawn from a study of T cell responses to AZD1222 COVID-19 vaccine. The CDR3 runs to 14 residues. CDR1 and CDR2 from the germline V gene are MDHEN and SYDVKM. The trim removed 7 bases at V and 5 bases at J, leaving 8 bases unmatched. This table comes from immunoSEQ multiplex PCR, and its TCRdb copy is limited to in-frame clones, with some not included. The sample includes some 140,000 clones, 75% to 95% seen only once; the top ten take around 2.7%. The input for sequencing was peripheral blood, taken on day 0 of AZD1222 vaccination. V gene TRBV28 combines with J gene TRBJ1-5; TRBD1 agrees at 7 bases. The TCR was taken from an adult in good health. The CDR3 DNA follows: TGTGCCAGCACCCCGACAGGGAGGCATCAGCCCCAGCATTTT. It is translated as CASTPTGRHQPQHF.